These 17 T cell receptor beta chains share one sample of origin, sequenced in a study of blood T cells in healthy people across ages. The use of a sample-barcoded 5' primer and a J-beta primer mix characterized a second PCR of roughly 7 to 11 cycles. TCRdb called the 5' RACE reads again in MiXCR, with one record for every CDR3 protein. Of more than 500,000 distinct CDR3 sequences listed, about 25% are singletons. Specimen: blood. Receptors originate from an older woman in good health.

The V and J genes are TRBV24-1 and TRBJ2-3; no reliable D call. There are 14 residues in the CDR3. Looked up from germline, CDR1 is KGHDR and CDR2 is SFDVKD. V was trimmed by 1 base and J by 1 base, leaving 5 bases between them. The CDR3 DNA follows: TGTGCCACCAGTGATTTCCATCGCACAGATACGCAGTATTTT. Translating it yields CATSDFHRTDTQYF.

This clonotype was seen repeatedly, ten times or more. V gene TRBV6-5 combines with J gene TRBJ2-3, with D perhaps TRBD1 (5 bases). V lost 2 bases and J 7 bases, leaving 7 bases between the germline ends. CDR3 length: 12 amino acids. CDR1 and CDR2 from the germline V gene are MNHEY and SVGAGI. The CDR3 DNA is TGTGCCAGCAGTTACATGGGGCATACGCAGTATTTT. Amino acid sequence: CASSYMGHTQYF.

This clonotype was counted many times. The chain is built from TRBV7-8 and TRBJ2-7; 7 bases match TRBD1. Germline trimming cut 1 base from V and 3 bases from J; bases unmatched to any gene: 6. The CDR3 has 15 amino acids. The germline V gene has CDR1 SGHVS and CDR2 FQNEAQ. The DNA for the CDR3 is TGTGCCAGCAGCTTAGTGAGGACAGGTATCTACGAGCAGTACTTC. Translated, it gives CASSLVRTGIYEQYF. Full variable domain (remainder filled in from reference TRBV7-8 and TRBJ2-7): GAGVSQSPRYKVAKRGQDVALRCDPISGHVSLFWYQQALGQGPEFLTYFQNEAQLDKSGLPSDRFFAERPEGSVSTLKIQRTQQEDSAVYLCASSLVRTGIYEQYFGPGTRLTVT.

This clonotype was recorded at least ten times. V is TRBV18 and J is TRBJ1-1; D remains ambiguous. Trimming removed 9 bases at V and 0 bases at J, with 11 bases between. The length of the CDR3 is 13 residues. The V gene's germline CDR1 is KGHSH and CDR2 LQKENI. CDR3 amino acids: CASSPTVNTEAFF. CDR3 coding DNA: TGTGCCAGTAGTCCTACAGTGAACACTGAAGCTTTCTTT.

The V call is TRBV20-1, the J call TRBJ2-5; D not certain. The CDR3 loop spans 13 amino acids. With 0 bases removed from V and 3 bases from J, the gap between germline ends came to 8 bases. From germline, CDR1 is DFQATT and CDR2 SNEGSKA (reference sequence). The CDR3 DNA reads as TGCAGTGCTAGAGACGGTATTAAAGAGACCCAGTACTTC. This codes for CSARDGIKETQYF.

The rearrangement uses TRBV3-1 and TRBJ2-4; the D call may be TRBD1 or TRBD2 (5 bases each). This CDR3 has 14 residues. CDR1 and CDR2 (germline): LGHDT, YNNKEL (reference sequence). Trimming removed 2 bases from V and 9 bases from J, with 14 bases in between. The CDR3 reads CASSQQRGVVIQYF. The CDR3 DNA reads TGTGCCAGCAGCCAACAGAGGGGAGTGGTCATTCAGTACTTC.

The chain recombines TRBV6-1 with TRBJ2-3; D may match TRBD1 or TRBD2 (6 bases each). Trimming removed 3 bases at V and 3 bases at J, with 16 bases between. Germline V gene data show CDR1 as MNHNS and CDR2 as SASEGT. CDR3 length equals 16 residues. The CDR3 loop is CASSDRGRGGTDTQYF. Here the CDR3 DNA reads TGTGCCAGCAGTGATCGGGGCAGAGGGGGGACAGATACGCAGTATTTT.

The chain joins TRBV10-3 to TRBJ2-1; 10 bases align to TRBD2. Germline V CDR1 and CDR2: ENHRY, SYGVKD. The V segment lost 4 bases and the J segment 4 bases; nucleotides outside the gene matches: 4. This CDR3 has 15 amino acids. The CDR3 loop reads CAISGLAGGYNEQFF. CDR3 DNA sequence: TGTGCCATCAGTGGGTTAGCGGGGGGATACAATGAGCAGTTCTTC.

Of note for this clonotype: It is likely a read error, because the conserved phenylalanine at the end of the CDR3 is missing. J is TRBJ2-5 and V is TRBV11-1, with D tentatively TRBD2 (5 bases). The germline V gene encodes CDR1 SGHAT and CDR2 FQDESV (reference sequence). This CDR3 region has 12 residues. The V and J ends lost 7 bases and 10 bases respectively, with 16 bases between them. CDR3 bases: TGTGCCAGCACCCCTGAGGGCGTGGACCAGTACCTC. Its translation is CASTPEGVDQYL.

This clonotype was picked up a small number of times. This chain connects TRBV4-3 to TRBJ1-2, with D perhaps matching TRBD1 (5 bases). Germline CDR1 LGHNA, CDR2 YSLEER. The CDR3 covers 16 residues. Deletions cut 0 bases from V and 4 bases from J, with 15 bases between. CDR3 coding DNA: TGCGCCAGCAGCCAAGATCTTGACAGCGGCCTCTATGGCTACACCTTC. Translated, it gives CASSQDLDSGLYGYTF.

In this sample, this clonotype turned up a few times. One end of the junction is discordant with germline, which a read error may explain. The rearrangement joins TRBV4-2 to TRBJ2-4; 7 nucleotides align to TRBD1. Germline values: CDR1 LGHNA, CDR2 YNFKEQ. The CDR3 spans 15 residues. The CDR3 loop reads CASGQEGGPKNIQYF. The CDR3 region has the DNA TGTGCCAGCGGCCAAGAAGGGGGCCCCAAAAACATTCAGTACTTC.

The chain employs TRBV4-2 and TRBJ2-5; no definite D call. Trimming pared 0 bases from V and 5 bases from J, leaving 16 bases between. The V gene's germline CDR1 is LGHNA and CDR2 YNFKEQ. There are 16 residues in the CDR3. CDR3 coding DNA: TGTGCCAGCAGCCAAGATTGGGCGGCCAAGGGTGAGACCCAGTACTTC. Protein: CASSQDWAAKGETQYF.

This clonotype appeared a few times. This rearrangement joins TRBV7-2 to TRBJ2-5; 10 nucleotides align to TRBD2. Trimming removed 1 base from V and 2 bases from J; junction bases left unmatched: 4. Per germline, CDR1 SGHTA and CDR2 FQGNSA. The CDR3 has 16 residues. The CDR3 DNA sequence: TGTGCCAGCAGCTTAGGGAGAGCGGGGGGGCAAGAGACCCAGTACTTC. Translated: CASSLGRAGGQETQYF.

This clonotype was seen only a few times. This rearrangement joins TRBV4-1 to TRBJ2-7; 11 nucleotides line up with TRBD2. The germline gives CDR1 MGHRA, CDR2 YSYEKL. This CDR3 is 18 amino acids long. J gave up 3 bases and V 0 bases, and 10 bases lay outside the gene matches. This chain's CDR3 is CASSQDKALAGGVYEQYF. As DNA, the CDR3 is TGCGCCAGCAGCCAAGATAAAGCCCTAGCGGGGGGTGTCTACGAGCAGTACTTC.

The rearrangement uses TRBV20-1 and TRBJ1-4; D is undetermined. Per germline, CDR1 DFQATT and CDR2 SNEGSKA (reference sequence). The germline V and J ends were trimmed by 3 bases and 7 bases, with 24 bases remaining between them. CDR3 length equals 17 residues. CDR3 loop: CSASSGVTVFGGEKLFF. CDR3 DNA sequence: TGCAGTGCTAGTTCCGGCGTGACGGTCTTTGGCGGTGAAAAACTGTTTTTT.

V and J are TRBV7-2 and TRBJ2-3; TRBD1 matches at 8 bases. Trimming removed 6 bases from V and 2 bases from J; junction bases left unmatched: 7. This CDR3 has 15 residues. CDR1 and CDR2 from the germline V gene are SGHTA and FQGNSA. The CDR3 DNA reads TGTGCCAGCAGATTCCTGGGACAGGACACAGATACGCAGTATTTT. Residues: CASRFLGQDTDTQYF.

The sample holds a few counts of this clonotype. This chain joins TRBV4-3 and TRBJ1-2; no firm D call. V was cut by 1 base and J by 7 bases, with 10 bases left in between. The CDR3 totals 13 residues. In germline, CDR1 is LGHNA, CDR2 YSLEER. CDR3 loop: CASSQVEGAGYTF. As DNA, the CDR3 is TGCGCCAGCAGCCAAGTGGAGGGTGCTGGCTACACCTTC.